The 10 T cell receptor beta chains below all came from one sample that was sequenced in a study of cytomegalovirus exposure and HLA in healthy donors. PCR primers comprised 60 Vbeta and 13 Jbeta primers. Sequencing used immunoSEQ multiplex PCR; TCRdb keeps in-frame clones, though not all of them. The sample comprises around 140,000 clones, 78% of which are singletons, and about 3.2% rests with the top ten. Sequencing input: PBMCs. The receptors derive from a female donor in good health and CMV-seronegative.

The V call is TRBV4-1, the J call TRBJ2-1; TRBD2 agrees at 9 bases. The CDR3 has 17 amino acids. Trimming took 0 bases from V and 9 from J; bases not matched to a gene: 12. Germline V gives CDR1 MGHRA, CDR2 YSYEKL. CDR3 sequence: CASSQERGGGAFGEQFF. The CDR3 nucleotides are TGCGCCAGCAGCCAAGAAAGGGGCGGGGGGGCCTTCGGTGAGCAGTTCTTC.

The V gene is TRBV6-5, the J gene TRBJ2-1; a possible D gene is TRBD2 (5 bases). Trimming removed 0 bases from V and 6 bases from J, with 15 bases in between. This CDR3 contains 16 residues. Germline CDR1 is MNHEY and CDR2 is SVGAGI. The CDR3 DNA reads TGTGCCAGCAGTTACTCGAGGGCAGTGGTAGTCAATGAGCAGTTCTTC. This encodes CASSYSRAVVVNEQFF.

The chain employs TRBV28 and TRBJ1-2; 9 bases line up with TRBD1. V was pared by 5 bases and J by 3 bases, with 10 bases of the junction left unmatched. This CDR3 has 16 residues. CDR1 and CDR2 from the germline V gene are MDHEN and SYDVKM. The CDR3, as DNA: TGTGCCAGCAGTCCGCCAGGGACAGGGAGATACTATGGCTACACCTTC. The encoded protein is CASSPPGTGRYYGYTF.

The V call is TRBV27, the J call TRBJ1-6; D unclear. This CDR3 has 14 residues. Deletions cut 6 bases from V and 0 bases from J, with 6 bases between. Germline assignment: CDR1 MNHEY and CDR2 SMNVEV (reference sequence). CDR3 nucleotide sequence: TGTGCCAGCAGGTCGAGCTCCTATAATTCACCCCTCCACTTT. Protein sequence: CASRSSSYNSPLHF.

The gene calls are TRBV5-1 and TRBJ2-1, with TRBD2 matching 9 bases. CDR1 and CDR2 (germline): SGHRS, YFSETQ. V lost 1 base and J lost 5; bases outside the gene matches: 19. The CDR3 covers 20 residues. The CDR3 DNA sequence: TGCGCCAGCAGCTTGAACGGATTGGCGGGGGGGCCTCAGAAAGACAATGAGCAGTTCTTC. Amino acids: CASSLNGLAGGPQKDNEQFF.

This chain joins TRBV27 and TRBJ2-1, with 9 bases matching TRBD1. Germline V gene sequence: CDR1 MNHEY, CDR2 SMNVEV (reference sequence). The CDR3 spans 15 residues. With 2 bases clipped from V and 4 bases from J, the junction kept 3 bases outside the gene matches. CDR3: CASSLGGTGYNEQFF. The DNA for the CDR3 is TGTGCCAGCAGTTTAGGTGGGACAGGGTACAATGAGCAGTTCTTC.

The chain has TRBV4-1 and TRBJ2-2; tentative D call: TRBD2 (5 bases). V dropped 2 bases and J dropped 3 bases, with 16 bases sitting between them. The CDR3 is made up of 17 amino acids. Germline-derived CDR1 and CDR2 are MGHRA and YSYEKL. The CDR3 here is CASSQSGTGWDTGELFF. The CDR3, as DNA: TGCGCCAGCAGCCAAAGTGGTACGGGGTGGGACACCGGGGAGCTGTTTTTT.

This clone was counted a single time. This chain uses TRBV30 with TRBJ2-7; TRBD2 might be the D (8 bases). The V gene lost 0 bases and the J gene lost 2 bases, with 20 bases spanning the gap. Germline CDR1 is GTSNPN and CDR2 is SVGIG (reference sequence). CDR3 length: 17 amino acids. The CDR3 protein is CAWSVPGGGLATYEQYF. The CDR3 nucleotides are TGTGCCTGGAGTGTACCAGGGGGAGGACTAGCTACCTACGAGCAGTACTTC.

The chain carries TRBV5-6 and TRBJ1-2, with TRBD1 identical over 8 bases. The CDR3 has 14 amino acids. Trimming took 1 base from V and 5 from J; bases not matched to a gene: 4. Germline CDR1 SGHDT, CDR2 YYEEEE. The chain's CDR3 is CASSLQGASYGYTF. The CDR3, as DNA: TGTGCCAGCAGCTTGCAGGGGGCAAGTTATGGCTACACCTTC.

The chain has TRBV29-1 and TRBJ1-2; D call uncertain. CDR3 length equals 14 residues. Trimming removed 4 bases from V and 4 bases from J, with 16 bases in between. Germline V gene lookup returns CDR1 SQVTM and CDR2 ANQGSEA. The CDR3 DNA is TGCAGCGTTGTTTCCCCAAGCACCCGCTATGGCTACACCTTC. This gives the protein CSVVSPSTRYGYTF.